The T cell receptor beta chain described here comes from a study of cytomegalovirus exposure and HLA in healthy donors. Study overall: It was reported in a later analysis that the approximately 120 validation repertoires used the same platform as the approximately 620 first-cohort repertoires. Study-level findings and limits: The classifier was said to identify cytomegalovirus status with high specificity and sensitivity. Rarity marked most TCR sequences, yet some public TCRs occurred in many donors. Cytomegalovirus association was assigned to approximately 160 TCR beta chains.

CDR1 is SGHNT and CDR2 is YYREEE in the germline V gene (reference sequence). V dropped 4 bases and J dropped 5; count of bases not matched to a gene: 4. CDR3 length: 15 residues. Remarks on this clone: Its specificity is not known.

Here immunoSEQ multiplex PCR was the method, and the copy in TCRdb shows in-frame clones only, minus some. The sample yields about 190,000 clones, more than 80% seen once. Specimen: PBMCs. This clonotype originated in a man aged 18 to 29 in good health and CMV-seropositive. The V call is TRBV5-4, the J call TRBJ2-1; 12 bases are a match to TRBD2. The CDR3 DNA follows: TGTGCCAGCAGCGAAGGACTAGCGGGAAACAATGAGCAGTTCTTC. Translating gives CASSEGLAGNNEQFF.